This entry lists 30 T cell receptor beta chains sequenced from one sample in a study of OX40 agonist ivuxolimab in advanced cancers. The library came from the immunoSEQ multiplex PCR assay. The table comes from immuneACCESS by way of TCRdb, which keeps in-frame sequences with V and J called. Part of the clones is missing from these tables; in studies checked, under half for an unresolved V gene and the rest for unknown reasons. The sample has 30,000 to 40,000 clones on record, about 90% of them singletons. About 20% of the sample is taken by the ten largest. The material was CD4+ or CD8+ T cells sorted from blood, obtained in a trial of the OX40 agonist ivuxolimab. These receptors were collected from an adult with an advanced solid tumor such as melanoma, head and neck, liver or kidney cancer.

The chain has TRBV27 and TRBJ2-7, with 12 positions matching TRBD1. CDR1 is MNHEY and CDR2 is SMNVEV in the germline V gene (reference sequence). The J segment lost 6 bases and the V segment lost 2 bases, leaving 2 bases of the junction unmatched. The CDR3 contains 14 residues. The CDR3 DNA sequence: TGTGCCAGCAGTTTAGGGGACAGGGGGCTCGAGCAGTACTTC. It codes for CASSLGDRGLEQYF.

The rearrangement joins TRBV4-3 to TRBJ2-3; no definite D call. From germline, CDR1 is LGHNA and CDR2 YSLEER. This CDR3 is 14 amino acids long. Trimming cost V 0 bases and J 6 bases, with 10 bases left between them. In nucleotides, the CDR3 is TGCGCCAGCAGCCAAGAATTCGGTATCGATACGCAGTATTTT. It yields the protein CASSQEFGIDTQYF.

The chain employs TRBV9 and TRBJ2-2; D may correspond to TRBD1 or TRBD2 (7 bases each). CDR3 length equals 15 residues. V was cut by 4 bases and J by 3 bases, with 13 bases left in between. The germline V gene has CDR1 SGDLS and CDR2 YYNGEE. CDR3 loop: CASSKAGGDTGELFF. The CDR3 DNA reads as TGTGCCAGCAGCAAGGCAGGGGGGGACACCGGGGAGCTGTTTTTT.

The V gene is TRBV19, the J gene TRBJ2-7; TRBD2 matches at 8 bases. There are 14 residues in the CDR3. Germline V lookup: CDR1 LNHDA, CDR2 SQIVND (reference sequence). V lost 7 bases, J lost 1 base, and 6 bases stayed unmatched. CDR3 residues: CASTAGGGSYEQYF. The CDR3 DNA reads TGTGCCAGTACCGCGGGAGGAGGGTCCTACGAGCAGTACTTC.

Comments on this clone: Other DNA sequences in this specimen translate into the identical CDR3. This chain joins TRBV30 and TRBJ1-2; D may be TRBD1 (6 bases). The CDR3 runs to 12 residues. Germline V CDR1 and CDR2: GTSNPN, SVGIG (reference sequence). CDR3 sequence: CATEGQIYGYTF. The CDR3 bases are TGTGCTACGGAAGGACAGATATATGGCTACACCTTC.

The chain is built from TRBV28 and TRBJ2-1, with TRBD2 identical over 12 bases. This CDR3 is 16 amino acids long. Germline CDR1 and CDR2: MDHEN and SYDVKM. V shed 4 bases, J shed 5 bases, and the junction held 6 bases outside the gene matches. This CDR3 reads CASSSLTSGSDNEQFF. The CDR3 DNA reads as TGTGCCAGCAGTTCCCTGACTAGCGGGAGTGACAATGAGCAGTTCTTC.

This sequence joins TRBV28 and TRBJ1-1, with 10 bases lining up with TRBD1. Germline V gene data show CDR1 as MDHEN and CDR2 as SYDVKM. The CDR3 contains 13 residues. J lost 5 bases, V lost 8 bases, and 5 bases had no gene match. CDR3 sequence: CASGQGGGTEAFF. The CDR3, as DNA: TGTGCCAGCGGACAGGGGGGAGGGACTGAAGCTTTCTTT.

V and J are TRBV4-2 and TRBJ1-3, with D possibly being TRBD1 (5 bases). CDR1 and CDR2 from the germline V gene are LGHNA and YNFKEQ. V lost 7 bases and J lost 3, with 16 bases in between. The CDR3 runs 15 residues. In DNA form, the CDR3 reads TGTGCCAGCACCCCAGAGTGGGGGATTGGAAACACCATATATTTT. Translation: CASTPEWGIGNTIYF.

The gene calls are TRBV28 and TRBJ2-7; D gene ambiguous. The CDR3 has 13 amino acids. Germline CDR1 MDHEN, CDR2 SYDVKM. V was shortened by 2 bases and J by 2 bases, with 7 bases between the two germline ends. CDR3 amino acids: CASSLLSAYEQYF. CDR3 nucleotide sequence: TGTGCCAGCAGTTTACTTTCCGCCTACGAGCAGTACTTC.

This rearrangement joins TRBV28 to TRBJ1-3, with TRBD1 as a possible D gene (5 bases). Germline values: CDR1 MDHEN, CDR2 SYDVKM. This CDR3 contains 16 residues. V lost 2 bases to trimming and J lost 1 base, with 12 bases between them. Here the CDR3 reads CASSLRGSFSGNTIYF. The CDR3 nucleotides are TGTGCCAGCAGTTTAAGGGGCAGCTTTTCTGGAAACACCATATATTTT.

The chain joins TRBV7-2 to TRBJ1-1; 7 nucleotides line up with TRBD1. CDR1 is SGHTA and CDR2 is FQGNSA in the germline V gene. CDR3 length equals 13 residues. The J segment lost 4 bases and the V segment lost 6 bases, leaving 5 bases of the junction unmatched. CDR3 DNA: TGTGCCAGCAGTACAGGGGTTACCACTGAAGCTTTCTTT. Translation: CASSTGVTTEAFF.

The CDR3 DNA reads TGTGCCAGTAGTACATCACTAGCCCTTGCGGCGGATACGCAGTATTTT. It specifies CASSTSLALAADTQYF. The chain carries TRBV19 and TRBJ2-3, with D possibly matching TRBD2 (6 bases). The V end was cut by 4 bases, the J end by 6 bases, with 20 bases between. The CDR3 has 16 amino acids. Germline V gene sequence: CDR1 LNHDA, CDR2 SQIVND (reference sequence).

This clone has a handful of counts. This sequence joins TRBV4-1 and TRBJ1-1; D call uncertain. Trimming took off 0 bases at V and 1 base at J, with 9 bases between the two ends. This CDR3 region has 15 residues. Germline CDR1 reads MGHRA; CDR2 reads YSYEKL. DNA for the CDR3: TGCGCCAGCAGCCAAGATATGCTAAAGAACACTGAAGCTTTCTTT. This sequence encodes CASSQDMLKNTEAFF.

This chain uses TRBV10-2 with TRBJ2-7; D is perhaps TRBD1 or TRBD2 (6 bases each). The germline V gene has CDR1 WSHSY and CDR2 SAAADI. This CDR3 has 15 residues. The germline V and J ends were trimmed by 4 bases and 4 bases, with 17 bases remaining between them. CDR3 bases: TGCGCCAGCAGTGGTACTAGCCTGAGGGGGTACGAGCAGTACTTC. Protein product: CASSGTSLRGYEQYF.

This chain connects TRBV2 to TRBJ2-3; D is possibly TRBD2 (6 bases). Germline values: CDR1 SNHLY, CDR2 FYNNEI. The CDR3 contains 19 residues. V lost 0 bases to trimming and J lost 6 bases, with 25 bases between them. In DNA form, the CDR3 reads TGTGCCAGCAGTGAAGCGCGAGCGACTAGAAGTGAGATGATGGATACGCAGTATTTT. It translates to CASSEARATRSEMMDTQYF.

The chain uses TRBV28 and TRBJ2-3, with TRBD2 matching 9 bases. Germline V gene data show CDR1 as MDHEN and CDR2 as SYDVKM. The V and J ends lost 4 bases and 5 bases, in that order; junction bases with no gene match: 7. The CDR3 is 15 amino acids. CDR3 DNA sequence: TGTGCCAGCAGTTCTAGACTAGCGGCTAGAGATACGCAGTATTTT. Protein sequence: CASSSRLAARDTQYF.

The rearrangement links TRBV19 to TRBJ2-1; 10 nucleotides line up with TRBD1. The CDR3 is 12 amino acids. Germline CDR1 and CDR2: LNHDA and SQIVND (reference sequence). Trimming cost V 8 bases and J 9 bases; bases outside gene matches: 4. The CDR3 region is CASGQGETEQFF. The CDR3 DNA reads as TGTGCCAGTGGACAGGGGGAGACTGAGCAGTTCTTC.

The rearrangement links TRBV7-2 to TRBJ2-7; no clear D gene. V was trimmed by 5 bases and J by 1 base, leaving 15 bases between them. This CDR3 is built from 15 residues. CDR1 and CDR2 (germline): SGHTA, FQGNSA. Here the CDR3 reads CASSLSGSPSYEQYF. In DNA, the CDR3 is TGTGCCAGCAGCCTATCGGGCAGTCCTTCCTACGAGCAGTACTTC.

This sequence joins TRBV27 and TRBJ2-1, with TRBD2 matching 10 bases. The length of the CDR3 is 20 residues. From germline, CDR1 is MNHEY and CDR2 SMNVEV (reference sequence). Germline trimming cut 0 bases from V and 6 bases from J; bases unmatched to any gene: 17. The CDR3 sequence is CASSLSGSPKTSGKFNEQFF. CDR3 nucleotide sequence: TGTGCCAGCAGTTTATCCGGTTCCCCGAAAACTAGCGGGAAGTTCAATGAGCAGTTCTTC.

This clone was recorded once. V is TRBV7-9 and J is TRBJ2-7; no clear D gene. The CDR3 is 12 amino acids. The V end lost 1 base, the J end lost 6 bases, and 7 bases lay between the germline ends. Germline V lookup: CDR1 SEHNR, CDR2 FQNEAQ (reference sequence). The CDR3 loop reads CASSLGTREQYF. In DNA, the CDR3 is TGTGCCAGCAGCTTAGGAACCCGCGAGCAGTACTTC.

The V and J genes are TRBV28 and TRBJ2-1, with D maybe TRBD1 (6 bases). This CDR3 spans 13 amino acids. V lost 5 bases, J lost 8 bases, and 13 bases lay in between. Germline V gene sequence: CDR1 MDHEN, CDR2 SYDVKM. CDR3 protein: CASSPGVGDEQFF. CDR3 in DNA: TGTGCCAGCAGTCCAGGGGTCGGTGATGAGCAGTTCTTC. The variable domain in full, with the rest retrieved from reference TRBV28 and TRBJ2-1, is DVKVTQSSRYLVKRTGEKVFLECVQDMDHENMFWYRQDPGLGLRLIYFSYDVKMKEKGDIPEGYSVSREKKERFSLILESASTNQTSMYLCASSPGVGDEQFFGPGTRLTVL.

The rearrangement uses TRBV27 and TRBJ2-5, with D maybe TRBD2 (6 bases). Trimming shortened V by 3 bases and J by 7 bases, and 24 bases separated the two germline ends. This CDR3 spans 17 amino acids. Germline CDR1 reads MNHEY; CDR2 reads SMNVEV (reference sequence). The CDR3: CASSFTSGGWLGGTQYF. As DNA, the CDR3 is TGTGCCAGCAGTTTTACCTCTGGTGGCTGGCTGGGGGGGACCCAGTACTTC.

J is TRBJ2-5 and V is TRBV13, with D possibly matching TRBD2 (5 bases). Trimming took 2 bases from V and 9 from J, leaving 13 bases between them. The CDR3 is 13 amino acids. Germline V gene data show CDR1 as PRHDT and CDR2 as FYEKMQ (reference sequence). The CDR3, as DNA: TGTGCCAGCAGCTTATATGGTGGACTGGCCCAGTACTTC. Its translation is CASSLYGGLAQYF.

The V call is TRBV7-6, the J call TRBJ1-4; D gene unclear. The V gene lost 6 bases and the J gene lost 4 bases, with 12 bases spanning the gap. Per the germline V gene, CDR1 is SGHVS and CDR2 is FNYEAQ. This CDR3 comprises 14 residues. The CDR3 region has the DNA TGTGCCAGCAGATCTGGTGGGAGTAATGAAAAACTGTTTTTT. Translation: CASRSGGSNEKLFF.

The chain combines TRBV6-1 with TRBJ2-7, with no clear D. Germline-derived CDR1 and CDR2 are MNHNS and SASEGT. CDR3 length: 15 amino acids. V was trimmed by 4 bases and J by 2 bases, leaving 15 bases between them. Here the CDR3 DNA reads TGTGCCAGCAGTGCCCTCCCGGCCCCAACCTACGAGCAGTACTTC. It encodes CASSALPAPTYEQYF.

The chain carries TRBV2 and TRBJ2-7, with 12 positions matching TRBD2. Trimming at V came to 5 bases and at J to 3 bases, leaving 2 bases not matched to a gene. CDR3 size: 14 residues. Looked up from germline, CDR1 is SNHLY and CDR2 is FYNNEI. CDR3 DNA sequence: TGTGCCAGCAGTCAACTAGCGGGAGGCTACGAGCAGTACTTC. Its translation: CASSQLAGGYEQYF.

The V gene is TRBV5-1, the J gene TRBJ2-1; 10 bases map to TRBD2. The V segment lost 7 bases and the J segment 3 bases; nucleotides outside the gene matches: 7. Germline assignment: CDR1 SGHRS and CDR2 YFSETQ. The length of the CDR3 is 15 residues. Written as DNA, the CDR3 is TGCGCCAGCTCCGACACTAGCGGGAACTACAATGAGCAGTTCTTC. Protein product: CASSDTSGNYNEQFF.

This rearrangement joins TRBV7-9 to TRBJ2-7, with 7 bases identical to TRBD2. V shed 3 bases and J 0 bases; nucleotides not matched to a gene: 5. This CDR3 contains 15 residues. Germline CDR1 is SEHNR and CDR2 is FQNEAQ (reference sequence). CDR3 nucleotides: TGTGCCAGCAGCTTCCCGGGAGGCAGCTCCTACGAGCAGTACTTC. Protein sequence: CASSFPGGSSYEQYF.

This clone was recorded only once. This chain links TRBV19 with TRBJ2-1, with D uncertain. The V end lost 7 bases, the J end lost 8 bases, and 12 bases lay between the germline ends. Germline CDR1 LNHDA, CDR2 SQIVND (reference sequence). The CDR3 consists of 12 residues. CDR3 nucleotides: TGTGCCAGTAATTCCTGGACGGATGAGCAGTTCTTC. It yields the protein CASNSWTDEQFF.

The chain links TRBV7-9 to TRBJ2-2; 10 bases fit TRBD2. V lost 7 bases and J lost 4; bases outside the gene matches: 9. CDR1 is SEHNR and CDR2 is FQNEAQ in the germline V gene (reference sequence). The CDR3 has 16 amino acids. In nucleotides, the CDR3 is TGTGCCAGCAAGGGGATGGCTAGCGGGAGCACCGGGGAGCTGTTTTTT. This codes for CASKGMASGSTGELFF.